Here is one TCR beta chain with its context. Its specificity is not known. The data stem from a study of beta chain features in type 1 diabetes. Expressed TCRB transcripts were sequenced because the isolated RNA had all been reverse transcribed beforehand. Reads from naive, central memory and regulatory T cell samples averaged around 4 million. Profiling relied on immunoSEQ multiplex PCR, and the TCRdb table lists in-frame clones only, not all of them. This sample has 350,000 or so clones, with about 19% found just once. The study, taken as a whole, reports: Fewer insertions but more deletions were seen at VDJ junctions in type 1 diabetes patients. Cells expressing TCR highly could be over-represented by cDNA sequencing. Amplification by PCR could prefer shorter templates, with the same effect in patients and controls.

The germline CDR1 and CDR2 sequences are MNHEY and SVGAGI. V lost 5 bases and J lost 7; bases outside the gene matches: 10. There are 15 residues in the CDR3. The sample consisted of naive CD4+ T cells from blood. The rearrangement links TRBV6-5 to TRBJ1-2; 10 positions match TRBD1. This sequence was found in a woman between 18 and 30 years old in good health. The DNA for the CDR3 is TGTGCCAGCAGTACCCGGGACAGGGGATGGGGTGGCTACACCTTC. Residues: CASSTRDRGWGGYTF.